This entry describes one T cell receptor beta chain. Additional DNA sequences in this sample encode the identical CDR3. In the original workflow: Reference gene primer amplification in the assay estimated nucleated cell counts. The table came from immunoSEQ multiplex PCR; TCRdb's copy has only in-frame clones and leaves some out. D and trimming come from the DNA, and the V and J calls and clone size come from that table. The data contain roughly 500,000 clones, roughly 88% of them singletons. These data are taken from a study of blood T cell repertoires in COVID-19. Study context: The study drew acute and convalescent COVID-19 samples from the United States, Italy and Spain. The cDNA or gDNA used as material had been derived from T cells, B-cell-depleted T cells, or PBMCs.

This CDR3 has 16 residues. The germline V gene encodes CDR1 MNHEY and CDR2 SMNVEV (reference sequence). V trimming: 5 bases; J trimming: 4 bases; junction bases outside the gene matches: 4. Sequenced sample: peripheral blood. The sequence came from a human donor in a cohort sampled during active COVID-19. The rearrangement links TRBV27 to TRBJ2-2; 13 bases match TRBD2. The CDR3 loop is CASSPRLAGGTGELFF. In DNA, the CDR3 is TGTGCCAGCAGTCCGAGACTAGCGGGAGGCACCGGGGAGCTGTTTTTT.